This T cell receptor (beta chain) appears in the sequencing data of a study of T cells in Graves' hyperthyroidism and ophthalmopathy. V was clipped by 10 bases and J by 9 bases; unmatched bases: 13. CDR1 is LGHDT, CDR2 YNNKEL, per germline (reference sequence). The CDR3 is made up of 14 amino acids. There were TCR beta CDR3 regions amplified from RNA transcripts. TCR CDR3 underwent first-round RT-PCR with the HTBI primer set. TCRdb itself ran the multiplex PCR reads through MiXCR, one entry per CDR3 protein. The sample holds roughly 200,000 distinct CDR3 sequences, 15% to 20% seen once. This clonotype has a count of ten or more. Hyperthyroidism of Graves' type that showed no ophthalmopathy progression within 18 months was stable.

The sequence came from a man aged 40-49 years with Graves' hyperthyroidism. The chain uses TRBV3-1 and TRBJ2-1; 9 bases align to TRBD2. What was sequenced was blood. This CDR3 reads CATSGRGGNSEQFF. The CDR3 nucleotides read TGTGCCACTAGCGGGCGGGGGGGCAATAGTGAGCAGTTCTTC.